The source of this T cell receptor (beta chain) is a study of blood T cell repertoires in COVID-19. Study information: Samples came from the United States, Italy and Spain, spanning acute and convalescent COVID-19. PBMCs, B-cell-depleted T cells, or T cells provided the cDNA or gDNA that made up the material.

Germline V gene data show CDR1 as SGHDN and CDR2 as FVKESK. The V gene end was trimmed by 0 bases and the J gene end by 6 bases; junction bases not matched to a gene: 11. CDR3 length: 17 amino acids. Under the authors' procedure: Estimated nucleated cell counts came from reference gene primer amplification. Profiled with immunoSEQ multiplex PCR; TCRdb holds only in-frame clones, not every one. V, J and clone size reflect that table, while D and trimming were determined from the DNA. The data contain tens of thousands of clones, about 84% of them singletons. This clone has a single count. Sequences were obtained from peripheral blood. This receptor was obtained from a human donor in a cohort sampled during active COVID-19. The genes are TRBV14 and TRBJ2-7; 10 bases line up with TRBD2. The CDR3 loop reads CASSQDFGLAGAPEQYF. Here the CDR3 DNA reads TGTGCCAGCAGCCAAGATTTCGGGCTAGCGGGGGCTCCCGAGCAGTACTTC. The complete variable domain, with remaining parts taken from reference TRBV14 and TRBJ2-7, reads EAGVTQFPSHSVIEKGQTVTLRCDPISGHDNLYWYRRVMGKEIKFLLHFVKESKQDESGMPNNRFLAERTGGTYSTLKVQPAELEDSGVYFCASSQDFGLAGAPEQYFGPGTRLTVT.